The clone carrying this TCR beta chain was seen only once. This sample is drawn from a study of blood T cell repertoires in COVID-19. Background on the study: Some COVID-19 samples were acute and others convalescent; all came from the United States, Italy and Spain. T cells, B-cell-depleted T cells, or PBMCs supplied cDNA or gDNA.

Source study methods: Nucleated cell number was recorded as an estimate derived from reference gene primer amplification. TCRdb's copy holds only in-frame clones and misses some; the assay was immunoSEQ multiplex PCR. V, J and clone size are taken as reported in that table, and D and trimming were inferred from the DNA itself. The repertoire holds 200,000 to 300,000 clones, with around four fifths as singletons. The TCR comes from a middle-aged man with acute or convalescent COVID-19. The sequencing input was peripheral blood.

This CDR3 is CASSTRTSGRVNTQYF. The CDR3 DNA is TGTGCCAGCAGCACGCGAACTAGCGGGAGAGTAAATACGCAGTATTTT. The chain is built from TRBV11-2 and TRBJ2-3; the match to TRBD2 covers 11 bases. Germline V gene lookup returns CDR1 SGHAT and CDR2 FQNNGV. V lost 5 bases to trimming and J lost 7 bases; unmatched junction nucleotides: 11. CDR3 length: 16 residues.